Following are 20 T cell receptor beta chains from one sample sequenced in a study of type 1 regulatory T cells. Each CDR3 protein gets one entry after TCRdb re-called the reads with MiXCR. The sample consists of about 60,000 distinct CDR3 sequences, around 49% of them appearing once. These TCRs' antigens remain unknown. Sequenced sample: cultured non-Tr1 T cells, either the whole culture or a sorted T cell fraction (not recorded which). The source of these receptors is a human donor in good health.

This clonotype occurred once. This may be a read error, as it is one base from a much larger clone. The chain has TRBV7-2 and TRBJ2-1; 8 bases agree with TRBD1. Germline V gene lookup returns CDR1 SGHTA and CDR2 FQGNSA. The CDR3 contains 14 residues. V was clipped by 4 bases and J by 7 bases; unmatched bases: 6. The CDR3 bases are TGTGCCAGCAGCTCAATAGGACAGGGTAATGAGCAGTTCTTC. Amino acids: CASSSIGQGNEQFF.

CDR3 nucleotides: TGTGCCAGCAGGCCCCCGGGACCTATGAGCAATCAGCCCCAGCATTTT. This encodes CASRPPGPMSNQPQHF. V and J are TRBV12-3 or TRBV12-4 and TRBJ1-5; a possible D gene is TRBD1 (5 bases). The length of the CDR3 is 16 residues. Between the trimmed V and J ends, which lost 6 bases and 1 base, there was a span of 16 bases.

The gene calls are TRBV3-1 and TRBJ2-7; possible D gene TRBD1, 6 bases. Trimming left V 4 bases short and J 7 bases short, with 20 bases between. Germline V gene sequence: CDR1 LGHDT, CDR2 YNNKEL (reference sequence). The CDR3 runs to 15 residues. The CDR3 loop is CASSLSGQWDREQYF. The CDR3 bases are TGTGCCAGCAGCCTTTCAGGACAGTGGGATAGGGAGCAGTACTTC.

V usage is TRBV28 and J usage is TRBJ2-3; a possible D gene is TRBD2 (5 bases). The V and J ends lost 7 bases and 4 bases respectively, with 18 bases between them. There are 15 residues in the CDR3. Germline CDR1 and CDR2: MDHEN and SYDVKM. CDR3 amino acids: CASTTPASGADTQYF. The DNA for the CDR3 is TGTGCCAGCACTACACCCGCCTCCGGGGCAGATACGCAGTATTTT.

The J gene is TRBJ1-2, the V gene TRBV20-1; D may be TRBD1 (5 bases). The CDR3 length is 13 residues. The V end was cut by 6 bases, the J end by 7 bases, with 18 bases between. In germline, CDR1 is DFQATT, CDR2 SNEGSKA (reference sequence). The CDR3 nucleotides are TGCAGTGCCTCCAGGGAAGAGGGCATTGGCTACACCTTC. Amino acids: CSASREEGIGYTF.

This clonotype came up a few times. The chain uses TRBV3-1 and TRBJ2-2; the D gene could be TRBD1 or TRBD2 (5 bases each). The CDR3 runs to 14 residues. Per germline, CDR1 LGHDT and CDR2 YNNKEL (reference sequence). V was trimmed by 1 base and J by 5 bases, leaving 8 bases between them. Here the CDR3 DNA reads TGTGCCAGCAGCCAAGGGGGGAGTACCGGGGAGCTGTTTTTT. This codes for CASSQGGSTGELFF.

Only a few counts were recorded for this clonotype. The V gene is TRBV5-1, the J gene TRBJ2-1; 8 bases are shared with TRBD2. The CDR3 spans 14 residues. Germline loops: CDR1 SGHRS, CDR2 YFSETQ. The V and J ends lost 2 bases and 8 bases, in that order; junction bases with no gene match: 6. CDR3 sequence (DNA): TGCGCCAGCAGCTTTGGCGGGGGGAAGCATGAGCAGTTCTTC. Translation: CASSFGGGKHEQFF.

CDR3 nucleotide sequence: TGTGCCACCAGCAGTTTACAGAAGTACACTGAAGCTTTCTTT. This sequence encodes CATSSLQKYTEAFF. V usage is TRBV15 and J usage is TRBJ1-1, with D hard to call. Trimming took 3 bases from V and 3 from J, leaving 11 bases between them. The germline gives CDR1 LNHNV, CDR2 YYDKDF (reference sequence). The CDR3 has 14 amino acids.

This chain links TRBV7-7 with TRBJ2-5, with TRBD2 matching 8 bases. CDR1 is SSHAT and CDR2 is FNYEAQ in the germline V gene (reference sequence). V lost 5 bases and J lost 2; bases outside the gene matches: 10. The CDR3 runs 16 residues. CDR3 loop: CASSPGGAEGQETQYF. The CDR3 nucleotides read TGTGCCAGCAGCCCCGGGGGGGCCGAGGGACAAGAGACCCAGTACTTC.

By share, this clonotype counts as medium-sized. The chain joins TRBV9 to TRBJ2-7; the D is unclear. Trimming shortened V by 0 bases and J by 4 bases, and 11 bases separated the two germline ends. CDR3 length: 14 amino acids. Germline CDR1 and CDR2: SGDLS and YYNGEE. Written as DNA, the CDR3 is TGTGCCAGCAGCGTAGGCGTTTTCGGGTACGAGCAGTACTTC. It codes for CASSVGVFGYEQYF.

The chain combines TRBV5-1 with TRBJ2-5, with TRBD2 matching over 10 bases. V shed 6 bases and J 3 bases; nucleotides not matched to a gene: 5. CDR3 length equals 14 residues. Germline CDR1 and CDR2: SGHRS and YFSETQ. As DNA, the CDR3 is TGCGCCAGCATGCGGACTAGCGGAGAAGAGACCCAGTACTTC. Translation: CASMRTSGEETQYF.

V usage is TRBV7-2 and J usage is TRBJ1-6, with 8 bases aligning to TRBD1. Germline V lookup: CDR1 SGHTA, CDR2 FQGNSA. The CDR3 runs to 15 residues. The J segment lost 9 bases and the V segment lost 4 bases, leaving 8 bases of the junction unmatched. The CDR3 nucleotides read TGTGCCAGCAGCTCGACAGGGGTTAATGGTTCACCCCTCCACTTT. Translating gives CASSSTGVNGSPLHF.

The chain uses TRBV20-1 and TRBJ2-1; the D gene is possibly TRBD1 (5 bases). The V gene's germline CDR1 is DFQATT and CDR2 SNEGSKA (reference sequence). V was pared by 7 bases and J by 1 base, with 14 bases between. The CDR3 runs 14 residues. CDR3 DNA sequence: TGCAGTGGTTCTAGGGGCCCGTCCTACAATGAGCAGTTCTTC. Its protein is CSGSRGPSYNEQFF.

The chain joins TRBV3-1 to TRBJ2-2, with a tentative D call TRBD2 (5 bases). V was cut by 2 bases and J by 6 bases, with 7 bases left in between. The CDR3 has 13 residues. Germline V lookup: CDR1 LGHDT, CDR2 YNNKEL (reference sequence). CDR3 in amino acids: CASSQPGSGELFF. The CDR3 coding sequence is TGTGCCAGCAGCCAACCGGGATCCGGGGAGCTGTTTTTT. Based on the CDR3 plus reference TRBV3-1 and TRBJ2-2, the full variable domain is DTAVSQTPKYLVTQMGNDKSIKCEQNLGHDTMYWYKQDSKKFLKIMFSYNNKELIINETVPNRFSPKSPDKAHLNLHINSLELGDSAVYFCASSQPGSGELFFGEGSRLTVL.

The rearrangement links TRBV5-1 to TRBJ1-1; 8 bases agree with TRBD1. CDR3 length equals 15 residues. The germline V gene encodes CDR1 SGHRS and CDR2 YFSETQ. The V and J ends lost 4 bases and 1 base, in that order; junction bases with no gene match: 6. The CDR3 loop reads CASSVRTGKNTEAFF. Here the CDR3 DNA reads TGCGCCAGCAGCGTCCGGACAGGGAAGAACACTGAAGCTTTCTTT.

CDR3: CASSDSRGGSYEQYF. CDR3 DNA sequence: TGTGCCAGCAGCGACTCCAGGGGCGGCTCCTACGAGCAGTACTTC. The rearrangement links TRBV2 to TRBJ2-7; D is possibly TRBD1 (6 bases). The CDR3 is made up of 15 amino acids. Germline V CDR1 and CDR2: SNHLY, FYNNEI. Trimming pared 6 bases from V and 0 bases from J, leaving 15 bases between.

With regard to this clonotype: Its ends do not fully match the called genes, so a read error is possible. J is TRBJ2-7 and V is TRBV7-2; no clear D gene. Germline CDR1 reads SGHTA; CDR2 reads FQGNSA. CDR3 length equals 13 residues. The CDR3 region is CASSSSSLYGQYF. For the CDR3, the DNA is TGTGCCAGCAGCTCCTCAAGCCTATACGGGCAGTACTTC. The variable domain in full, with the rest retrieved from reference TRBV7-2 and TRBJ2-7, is GAGVSQSPSNKVTEKGKDVELRCDPISGHTALYWYRQSLGQGLEFLIYFQGNSAPDKSGLPSDRFSAERTGGSVSTLTIQRTQQEDSAVYLCASSSSSLYGQYFGPGTRLTVT.

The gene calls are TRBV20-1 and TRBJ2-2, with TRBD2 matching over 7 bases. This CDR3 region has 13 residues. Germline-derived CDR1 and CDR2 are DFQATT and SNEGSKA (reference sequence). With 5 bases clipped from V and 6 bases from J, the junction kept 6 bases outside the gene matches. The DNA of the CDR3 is TGCAGTGCTGGGGGGAGGGCGGCCGGGGAGCTGTTTTTT. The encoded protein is CSAGGRAAGELFF.

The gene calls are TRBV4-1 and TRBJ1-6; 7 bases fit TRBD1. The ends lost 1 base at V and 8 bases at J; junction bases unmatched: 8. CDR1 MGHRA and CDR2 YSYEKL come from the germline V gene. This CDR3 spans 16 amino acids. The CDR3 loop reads CASSQGTGQLYSPLHF. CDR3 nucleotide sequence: TGCGCCAGCAGCCAAGGTACGGGACAGCTATATTCACCCCTCCACTTT.

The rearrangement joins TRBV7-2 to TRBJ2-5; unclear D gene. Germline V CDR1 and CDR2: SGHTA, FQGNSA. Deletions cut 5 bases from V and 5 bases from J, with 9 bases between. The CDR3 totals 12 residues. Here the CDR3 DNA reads TGTGCCAGCAGCCTCCTTAGGGAGACCCAGTACTTC. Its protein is CASSLLRETQYF.